Listed below are T cell receptor beta chains from one sample, sequenced in a study of tumor and adjacent non-tumor tissue in lung cancer. TCRdb recomputed calls from the multiplex PCR reads with MiXCR, one row per CDR3 protein. The sample holds 200,000 or so distinct CDR3 sequences; about 71% are singletons and the top ten take less than 25%. The source material was lung tumor tissue. The origin of the receptors is a man aged 55 to 70 with non-small cell lung cancer. Both conserved end residues are part of each CDR3. Fields, in order: D gene, J gene, V gene, CDR3 length, clone size, CDR3 DNA, CDR3 protein. A D gene is named only where the DNA matches it firmly. The size of a clone is reported for some rows only, either as once, few or many, or as a class for expanded clones.

d_call: -
j_call: TRBJ2-1
v_call: TRBV11-2
cdr3_length: 16
clone_size: -
cdr3_nt: TGTGGCAGCAGCTTAGGGTTAGGAGTCGGGTACAATGAGCAGTTCTTC
cdr3_aa: CGSSLGLGVGYNEQFF

d_call: -
j_call: TRBJ1-5
v_call: TRBV6-1
cdr3_length: 16
clone_size: -
cdr3_nt: TGTGCCAGCAGATTTACGATGACCTTTAGCAATCAGCCCCAGCATTTT
cdr3_aa: CASRFTMTFSNQPQHF

d_call: TRBD1
j_call: TRBJ1-1
v_call: TRBV20-1
cdr3_length: 13
clone_size: -
cdr3_nt: TGCAGTGTTAGGGGGCCGGGGAACACTGAAGCTTTCTTT
cdr3_aa: CSVRGPGNTEAFF

d_call: TRBD1
j_call: TRBJ2-2
v_call: TRBV6-1
cdr3_length: 15
clone_size: many
cdr3_nt: TGTGCCAGCAGCAATGGACAGGGGAACACCGGGGAGCTGTTTTTT
cdr3_aa: CASSNGQGNTGELFF

d_call: -
j_call: TRBJ2-7
v_call: TRBV4-1
cdr3_length: 13
clone_size: few
cdr3_nt: TGCGCCAGCAGCCATAGGGTCAGGGGTGAGCAGTACTTC
cdr3_aa: CASSHRVRGEQYF

d_call: TRBD2
j_call: TRBJ2-3
v_call: TRBV4-2
cdr3_length: 15
clone_size: -
cdr3_nt: TGTGCCAGCAACCCCAAGCGGGGAAGCACAGATACGCAGTATTTT
cdr3_aa: CASNPKRGSTDTQYF

d_call: -
j_call: TRBJ2-5
v_call: TRBV11-2
cdr3_length: 13
clone_size: -
cdr3_nt: TGTCCCAGCACGCAGTGGGGGTTAGAGACCCAGTACTTC
cdr3_aa: CPSTQWGLETQYF

d_call: -
j_call: TRBJ1-1
v_call: TRBV6-1
cdr3_length: 13
clone_size: many
cdr3_nt: TGTGCCAGCCGGGGGGGCAGCAACACTGAAGCTTTCTTT
cdr3_aa: CASRGGSNTEAFF

d_call: -
j_call: TRBJ2-1
v_call: TRBV4-2
cdr3_length: 15
clone_size: -
cdr3_nt: TGTGCCAGCAGCCAAGCAACGGGATCCTACAATGAGCAGTTCTTC
cdr3_aa: CASSQATGSYNEQFF

d_call: -
j_call: TRBJ1-1
v_call: TRBV12-5
cdr3_length: 12
clone_size: -
cdr3_nt: TGTGCTAGTGGTTTGAACGCAGGGGAAGCTTTCTTT
cdr3_aa: CASGLNAGEAFF

d_call: -
j_call: TRBJ1-2
v_call: TRBV28
cdr3_length: 12
clone_size: -
cdr3_nt: TGTGCCAGCACGGGGTCCTATCAGTACTACACCTTC
cdr3_aa: CASTGSYQYYTF

d_call: -
j_call: TRBJ2-6
v_call: TRBV6-5
cdr3_length: 14
clone_size: -
cdr3_nt: TGTGCCAGCATCTCGGGCTCTGGGGCCAACGTCCTGACTTTC
cdr3_aa: CASISGSGANVLTF

d_call: -
j_call: TRBJ2-2
v_call: TRBV11-2
cdr3_length: 15
clone_size: few
cdr3_nt: TGTGCCAGCAGCTTGGCGGGACTTGGCACCGGGGAGCTGTTTTTT
cdr3_aa: CASSLAGLGTGELFF

d_call: TRBD2
j_call: TRBJ2-7
v_call: TRBV20-1
cdr3_length: 13
clone_size: many
cdr3_nt: TGCAGTGTAAATTGGCGGGAGGGCTACGAGCAGTACTTC
cdr3_aa: CSVNWREGYEQYF

d_call: -
j_call: TRBJ2-1
v_call: TRBV20-1
cdr3_length: 16
clone_size: -
cdr3_nt: TGCAGTGCTAGACCCCTACTAGTGGGAGTTGTCAATGAGCAGCTCTTC
cdr3_aa: CSARPLLVGVVNEQLF

d_call: -
j_call: TRBJ2-2
v_call: TRBV7-8
cdr3_length: 16
clone_size: -
cdr3_nt: TGTGCCAGCAGCACCCATCCCGCGGGGAACACCGGGGGGCTGTTTTTT
cdr3_aa: CASSTHPAGNTGGLFF

d_call: TRBD1
j_call: TRBJ2-6
v_call: TRBV11-2
cdr3_length: 19
clone_size: -
cdr3_nt: TGTACCAGCAGCTTAGTTCCAACGGACAGGCCCTCTGGGACCAACGTCCTGACTTTC
cdr3_aa: CTSSLVPTDRPSGTNVLTF

d_call: -
j_call: TRBJ2-7
v_call: TRBV20-1
cdr3_length: 15
clone_size: -
cdr3_nt: TGCAGTGCTAATTCTAACGAGCGGTATAGCGACGAGCAGTACTTC
cdr3_aa: CSANSNERYSDEQYF

d_call: -
j_call: TRBJ1-2
v_call: TRBV20-1
cdr3_length: 12
clone_size: many
cdr3_nt: TGCAGGCCAAAGGGAGCTAACTATGGCTACACCTTC
cdr3_aa: CRPKGANYGYTF

d_call: TRBD2
j_call: TRBJ2-4
v_call: TRBV4-3
cdr3_length: 17
clone_size: -
cdr3_nt: TGCGCCAGCAGTCAAGATCGAGGGAGGGCCTGGAGAAACATTCAGTACTTC
cdr3_aa: CASSQDRGRAWRNIQYF

d_call: -
j_call: TRBJ2-2
v_call: TRBV12-3/TRBV12-4
cdr3_length: 14
clone_size: many
cdr3_nt: TGTGCCAGCAGCCGCCAGCGGAACACCGGGGAGCTGTTTTTT
cdr3_aa: CASSRQRNTGELFF

d_call: TRBD1
j_call: TRBJ2-1
v_call: TRBV6-1
cdr3_length: 18
clone_size: few
cdr3_nt: TGTGCCAGCAGCGTACAGGGGGTTACGAGTCAAGCTTACAATGAGCAGTTCTTC
cdr3_aa: CASSVQGVTSQAYNEQFF

d_call: -
j_call: TRBJ1-1
v_call: TRBV6-5
cdr3_length: 13
clone_size: -
cdr3_nt: TGTGCCAGCAGTTACGACAGATACACTGAAGCTTTCTTT
cdr3_aa: CASSYDRYTEAFF

d_call: -
j_call: TRBJ2-1
v_call: TRBV4-2
cdr3_length: 16
clone_size: -
cdr3_nt: TGTGCCAGCAGTCAAGGTGACAGTATGACATACAATGAGCAGTTCTTC
cdr3_aa: CASSQGDSMTYNEQFF

d_call: -
j_call: TRBJ2-2
v_call: TRBV5-4
cdr3_length: 16
clone_size: -
cdr3_nt: TGTGCCAGCAGCTTGGCACGATCAGTTTCCCAGGGGGAGCTGTTTTTT
cdr3_aa: CASSLARSVSQGELFF

d_call: -
j_call: TRBJ1-1
v_call: TRBV5-5
cdr3_length: 13
clone_size: -
cdr3_nt: TGTGCCAGCAGCTTTAACCTTTTACCTGAAGCTTTCTTT
cdr3_aa: CASSFNLLPEAFF

d_call: -
j_call: TRBJ1-4
v_call: TRBV9
cdr3_length: 14
clone_size: -
cdr3_nt: TGTGCCAGCAGCGACAGGGATGGTGATGAAAAACTGTTTTTT
cdr3_aa: CASSDRDGDEKLFF

d_call: -
j_call: TRBJ1-1
v_call: TRBV29-1
cdr3_length: 10
clone_size: many
cdr3_nt: TGCAGCGGAAAAGAACTAGAAGCTTTCTTT
cdr3_aa: CSGKELEAFF

d_call: -
j_call: TRBJ2-5
v_call: TRBV1
cdr3_length: 15
clone_size: -
cdr3_nt: TGCACCAGCGGAAACAGGGCCCAGGACCAAGAGACCCGGTACTTC
cdr3_aa: CTSGNRAQDQETRYF

d_call: TRBD2
j_call: TRBJ2-1
v_call: TRBV4-3
cdr3_length: 17
clone_size: many
cdr3_nt: TGCGCCAGCAGCCGATCTCGATGGACTAGCAGCCACAATGAGCAGTTCTTC
cdr3_aa: CASSRSRWTSSHNEQFF

d_call: -
j_call: TRBJ2-5
v_call: TRBV11-2
cdr3_length: 17
clone_size: -
cdr3_nt: TGTACCAGTAGCTTAGGGGTAATCAGGACCGTCCAAGAGACCCAGTACTTC
cdr3_aa: CTSSLGVIRTVQETQYF

d_call: -
j_call: TRBJ1-5
v_call: TRBV6-2/TRBV6-3
cdr3_length: 16
clone_size: -
cdr3_nt: TGTGCCAGCAGTTTAACCAGGGGAGGGAAGAATCAGCCCCAGCATTTT
cdr3_aa: CASSLTRGGKNQPQHF

d_call: -
j_call: TRBJ1-2
v_call: TRBV4-1
cdr3_length: 14
clone_size: -
cdr3_nt: TGCGCCAGCAGCCAAGATCGCGGGGGAGGTGGCTACTCTTTC
cdr3_aa: CASSQDRGGGGYSF

d_call: TRBD1
j_call: TRBJ1-3
v_call: TRBV6-6
cdr3_length: 14
clone_size: many
cdr3_nt: TGTGCCAGCAGTAGGGACAGGGCTGGAAACACCATATATTTT
cdr3_aa: CASSRDRAGNTIYF

d_call: -
j_call: TRBJ1-2
v_call: TRBV11-2
cdr3_length: 13
clone_size: -
cdr3_nt: TGCGCCAGCAGCTTAGATCTGGTTAGAGACTACACCTTC
cdr3_aa: CASSLDLVRDYTF

d_call: -
j_call: TRBJ1-3
v_call: TRBV12-3/TRBV12-4
cdr3_length: 16
clone_size: many
cdr3_nt: TGTGCCAGCAGTTTAGACCCCTGGGGCTCTGGAAACACCATATATTTT
cdr3_aa: CASSLDPWGSGNTIYF

d_call: -
j_call: TRBJ1-1
v_call: TRBV6-2/TRBV6-3
cdr3_length: 14
clone_size: -
cdr3_nt: TGTGCCAGCAGTTATTTGTGGAGTAGCACTGAAGCTTTCTTT
cdr3_aa: CASSYLWSSTEAFF

d_call: -
j_call: TRBJ1-2
v_call: TRBV28
cdr3_length: 11
clone_size: few
cdr3_nt: TGTGCCAGCAGTTCTGACGGGGGCTACACCTTC
cdr3_aa: CASSSDGGYTF

d_call: -
j_call: TRBJ1-5
v_call: TRBV5-5
cdr3_length: 14
clone_size: many
cdr3_nt: TGTGCCAGCAGATTGGACATGAGCAATCAGCCCCAGCATTTT
cdr3_aa: CASRLDMSNQPQHF

d_call: -
j_call: TRBJ1-1
v_call: TRBV12-3/TRBV12-4
cdr3_length: 13
clone_size: -
cdr3_nt: TGTGCCAGCAGTCCTCTCGACGGGCCCCGAGCTTTCTTT
cdr3_aa: CASSPLDGPRAFF

d_call: -
j_call: TRBJ1-6
v_call: TRBV11-2
cdr3_length: 14
clone_size: -
cdr3_nt: TGTGCCAGTAGCTTAGACCCAGGGGCTTCACCCCCCCACTTT
cdr3_aa: CASSLDPGASPPHF

d_call: -
j_call: TRBJ2-2
v_call: TRBV10-2
cdr3_length: 14
clone_size: -
cdr3_nt: TGCGCCAGCAGCGACAGGGTGGGGATCGGGGGGCCGTTTTTT
cdr3_aa: CASSDRVGIGGPFF

d_call: -
j_call: TRBJ1-2
v_call: TRBV6-5
cdr3_length: 16
clone_size: -
cdr3_nt: TGTGCCAGCAACAGATCAGGGAAGTCAAGCCCCTATGGCTACACCTTC
cdr3_aa: CASNRSGKSSPYGYTF

d_call: -
j_call: TRBJ1-4
v_call: TRBV5-5
cdr3_length: 14
clone_size: few
cdr3_nt: TGTGCCAGCAGCGAGCTTGCGAAGGCTCGGGAACTGTTTTTT
cdr3_aa: CASSELAKARELFF

d_call: -
j_call: TRBJ1-2
v_call: TRBV5-4
cdr3_length: 13
clone_size: few
cdr3_nt: TGTGCCAGCAGCTTGGCCAGGGACTATGGCTACACCTTC
cdr3_aa: CASSLARDYGYTF

d_call: TRBD1
j_call: TRBJ2-4
v_call: TRBV11-3
cdr3_length: 14
clone_size: few
cdr3_nt: TGTGTCAGCAGCTCAACAGGGGAAGGGGGCATTCAGTACTTC
cdr3_aa: CVSSSTGEGGIQYF

d_call: -
j_call: TRBJ1-2
v_call: TRBV9
cdr3_length: 17
clone_size: -
cdr3_nt: TGTGCCAGCAGCGTAGCTGATTTGATTAGAGTCCCGGGGGGCTACACCTTC
cdr3_aa: CASSVADLIRVPGGYTF

d_call: -
j_call: TRBJ2-1
v_call: TRBV10-3
cdr3_length: 13
clone_size: few
cdr3_nt: TGTGCCATCAGGATTCAGGGGAGCAATGAGCAGTTCTTC
cdr3_aa: CAIRIQGSNEQFF

d_call: -
j_call: TRBJ1-2
v_call: TRBV6-5
cdr3_length: 11
clone_size: few
cdr3_nt: TGTGCCAGCAGTGACAACTATGGCTACACCTTC
cdr3_aa: CASSDNYGYTF

d_call: TRBD2
j_call: TRBJ2-7
v_call: TRBV6-2/TRBV6-3
cdr3_length: 13
clone_size: few
cdr3_nt: TGTGCCAGCAGTTCCGGGACTAGCGGGAGAGAGTACTTC
cdr3_aa: CASSSGTSGREYF

d_call: TRBD1
j_call: TRBJ2-2
v_call: TRBV30
cdr3_length: 15
clone_size: -
cdr3_nt: TGTGCCTGGATGGAGGAGACAGGGGTTGCCGGGGAGCTGTTTTTT
cdr3_aa: CAWMEETGVAGELFF

d_call: -
j_call: TRBJ2-3
v_call: TRBV11-3
cdr3_length: 14
clone_size: once
cdr3_nt: TGTGCCAGGAGCTTAGGGCTGGGGACCGTTACGCAGTATTTT
cdr3_aa: CARSLGLGTVTQYF

d_call: -
j_call: TRBJ2-1
v_call: TRBV24-1
cdr3_length: 18
clone_size: once
cdr3_nt: TGTGCCACCAGTGATTCGGGTTCCGGGACTCGTAGAATGAATGGGCTGTTCTTC
cdr3_aa: CATSDSGSGTRRMNGLFF

d_call: TRBD1
j_call: TRBJ2-1
v_call: TRBV20-1
cdr3_length: 16
clone_size: -
cdr3_nt: TGCAGTGCTATGCCCGGACAGGGGTTAACCTACAATGAGCAGATCTTC
cdr3_aa: CSAMPGQGLTYNEQIF